The 18 T cell receptor beta chains presented below share a single source sample, sequenced in a study of shared clonotypes between healthy human individuals. Sequenced by immunoSEQ multiplex PCR; TCRdb stores in-frame clones only, minus some. The top ten clones hold about 0.39% of a sample with around 2.5 million clones, 90% to 95% of them seen once. The sample taken for sequencing was naive CD4+ T cells from PBMCs. Subset noted: CD45RA+ positively selected. The receptors were gathered from a man between 18 and 35 years old in good health. Some clones in this sample may be carry-over from other donors' samples.

This chain uses TRBV28 with TRBJ1-1; 8 positions match TRBD1. From germline, CDR1 is MDHEN and CDR2 SYDVKM. This CDR3 is 13 amino acids long. Germline trimming cut 5 bases from V and 4 bases from J; bases unmatched to any gene: 3. The CDR3 spells CASSTTGGTEAFF. In DNA form, the CDR3 reads TGTGCCAGCAGTACAACAGGGGGCACTGAAGCTTTCTTT.

This chain uses TRBV6-1 with TRBJ1-4, with D possibly TRBD1 on 5 matching bases. CDR3 size: 15 residues. Trimming cost V 2 bases and J 3 bases, with 10 bases left between them. The germline V gene has CDR1 MNHNS and CDR2 SASEGT. CDR3 bases: TGTGCCAGCAGTGAACAGGGTATACCTAATGAAAAACTGTTTTTT. This translates into CASSEQGIPNEKLFF.

The chain employs TRBV28 and TRBJ2-2, with 8 nucleotides matching TRBD2. The CDR3 spans 17 residues. Germline CDR1 MDHEN, CDR2 SYDVKM. J was trimmed by 7 bases and V by 10 bases; bases with no gene match: 20. The CDR3 is CATTGNRGGVLVGELFF. In DNA form, the CDR3 reads TGTGCCACGACGGGGAACCGGGGGGGCGTTCTTGTCGGGGAGCTGTTTTTT.

The chain has TRBV28 and TRBJ2-6; D not resolved. Trimming removed 5 bases at V and 1 base at J, with 9 bases between. Germline V lookup: CDR1 MDHEN, CDR2 SYDVKM. The CDR3 is made up of 15 amino acids. The CDR3, as DNA: TGTGCCAGCAGTCCCAGTTGGTCTGGGGCCAACGTCCTGACTTTC. It yields the protein CASSPSWSGANVLTF.

The V gene is TRBV18, the J gene TRBJ1-3; weak D call: TRBD1 (5 bases). Trimming stripped 6 bases from V and 4 bases from J, with 19 bases between. CDR1 KGHSH and CDR2 LQKENI come from the germline V gene. There are 16 residues in the CDR3. The CDR3 DNA reads as TGTGCCAGCTCCGTATTCGACAGCCGAGTAGGAAACACCATATATTTT. This gives the protein CASSVFDSRVGNTIYF.

Remarks on this clone: Within the sample, other DNA sequences also encode this same CDR3. V and J are TRBV7-9 and TRBJ2-7; TRBD1 aligns across 9 bases. Looked up from germline, CDR1 is SEHNR and CDR2 is FQNEAQ (reference sequence). The CDR3 loop spans 14 amino acids. Losses at the gene ends were 4 bases for V and 3 bases for J; bases not matched to a gene: 4. DNA of the CDR3: TGTGCCAGCAGCTCCCCGGGACAGGGCTACGAGCAGTACTTC. Its translation: CASSSPGQGYEQYF.

V is TRBV6-5 and J is TRBJ2-7, with 10 bases aligning to TRBD2. Germline values: CDR1 MNHEY, CDR2 SVGAGI. Trimming cost V 4 bases and J 2 bases; bases outside gene matches: 5. The CDR3 is made up of 15 amino acids. CDR3: CASSSPGLATYEQYF. The CDR3 DNA reads TGTGCCAGCAGTTCCCCGGGACTAGCGACCTACGAGCAGTACTTC.

The chain couples TRBV9 to TRBJ1-4; 7 bases agree with TRBD1. The CDR3 contains 13 residues. Unmatched junction bases numbered 5, after V lost 5 bases and J lost 7 bases. Germline V CDR1 and CDR2: SGDLS, YYNGEE. This chain's CDR3 is CASRATGSEKLFF. The CDR3 DNA sequence: TGTGCCAGCAGGGCGACAGGGAGTGAAAAACTGTTTTTT.

The genes are TRBV7-2 and TRBJ2-7, with 8 bases aligning to TRBD2. Losses at the gene ends were 4 bases for V and 4 bases for J; bases not matched to a gene: 6. CDR1 and CDR2 from the germline V gene are SGHTA and FQGNSA. The CDR3 consists of 14 residues. The DNA for the CDR3 is TGTGCCAGCAGCTCAAGCGGGAGAGAATACGAGCAGTACTTC. Encoded protein: CASSSSGREYEQYF.

V and J are TRBV14 and TRBJ2-3, with 9 bases fitting TRBD1. With V trimmed by 2 bases and J by 3 bases, 3 bases remained unmatched. Germline assignment: CDR1 SGHDN and CDR2 FVKESK. CDR3 length: 15 amino acids. The CDR3 coding sequence is TGTGCCAGCAGCCAAAGTGGACAGGGGACAGATACGCAGTATTTT. Its protein is CASSQSGQGTDTQYF. Looking up the rest from reference TRBV14 and TRBJ2-3 gives the full variable domain: EAGVTQFPSHSVIEKGQTVTLRCDPISGHDNLYWYRRVMGKEIKFLLHFVKESKQDESGMPNNRFLAERTGGTYSTLKVQPAELEDSGVYFCASSQSGQGTDTQYFGPGTRLTVL.

CDR3 amino acids: CASSLTVTGANVLTF. The CDR3 region has the DNA TGCGCCAGCAGCTTAACAGTGACTGGGGCCAACGTCCTGACTTTC. The chain combines TRBV5-1 with TRBJ2-6; D remains unclear. The germline V gene encodes CDR1 SGHRS and CDR2 YFSETQ. The V end was cut by 2 bases, the J end by 2 bases, with 8 bases between. The CDR3 spans 15 residues.

This chain joins TRBV7-4 and TRBJ1-2; D perhaps matches TRBD1 (5 bases). Trimming removed 7 bases from V and 3 bases from J, with 15 bases in between. This CDR3 is 14 amino acids long. Germline V gene lookup returns CDR1 SGHVT and CDR2 SQSDAQ. CDR3 region: CASTQREGYYGYTF. Written as DNA, the CDR3 is TGTGCCAGCACCCAGCGGGAGGGGTACTATGGCTACACCTTC.

This clone was detected a few times. The chain links TRBV10-3 to TRBJ1-5; perhaps TRBD1 as D (5 bases). Germline-derived CDR1 and CDR2 are ENHRY and SYGVKD. Trimming shortened V by 1 base and J by 10 bases, and 14 bases separated the two germline ends. The CDR3 runs 14 residues. CDR3 DNA sequence: TGTGCCATCAGTGAGTTTCCGGGGGGAAAACCCCAGCATTTT. Protein product: CAISEFPGGKPQHF.

Concerning this clone: The sample carries other DNA sequences with the same CDR3. V is TRBV5-1 and J is TRBJ1-1; D is unresolved. CDR1 SGHRS and CDR2 YFSETQ come from the germline V gene. The V end lost 0 bases, the J end lost 2 bases, and 8 bases lay between the germline ends. The CDR3 contains 14 residues. The CDR3 loop is CASSLGPVNTEAFF. DNA for the CDR3: TGCGCCAGCAGCTTGGGTCCCGTAAACACTGAAGCTTTCTTT.

This clone has just a few counts. V is TRBV14 and J is TRBJ2-5, with 10 bases lining up with TRBD1. Germline loops: CDR1 SGHDN, CDR2 FVKESK. The CDR3 runs 15 residues. V was pared by 4 bases and J by 7 bases, with 9 bases of the junction left unmatched. Written as DNA, the CDR3 is TGTGCCAGCAGCCGAAGGGACAGGGGTTTGGGGACCCAGTACTTC. Translating it yields CASSRRDRGLGTQYF.

V and J are TRBV7-9 and TRBJ1-1; D remains unclear. V was clipped by 5 bases and J by 3 bases, with 16 bases between them. The CDR3 has 15 residues. The germline gives CDR1 SEHNR, CDR2 FQNEAQ (reference sequence). As DNA, the CDR3 is TGTGCCAGCAGCCGCCTGGCGGGTCGGGACACTGAAGCTTTCTTT. The encoded protein is CASSRLAGRDTEAFF. The entire variable domain, with the rest obtained from reference TRBV7-9 and TRBJ1-1, is as follows: DTGVSQNPRHKITKRGQNVTFRCDPISEHNRLYWYRQTLGQGPEFLTYFQNEAQLEKSRLLSDRFSAERPKGSFSTLEIQRTEQGDSAMYLCASSRLAGRDTEAFFGQGTRLTVV.

V usage is TRBV9 and J usage is TRBJ2-1; TRBD1 might be the D (5 bases). This CDR3 has 14 amino acids. V was pared by 0 bases and J by 4 bases, with 8 bases between. Germline assignment: CDR1 SGDLS and CDR2 YYNGEE. CDR3 region: CASSVATEYNEQFF. The CDR3 DNA reads as TGTGCCAGCAGCGTAGCGACAGAATACAATGAGCAGTTCTTC.

V is TRBV2 and J is TRBJ2-3; D not certain. In germline, CDR1 is SNHLY, CDR2 FYNNEI. The V end lost 0 bases, the J end lost 5 bases, and 9 bases lay between the germline ends. The CDR3 loop spans 14 amino acids. CDR3 in amino acids: CASSEALDEDTQYF. CDR3 nucleotide sequence: TGTGCCAGCAGTGAAGCGCTTGACGAAGATACGCAGTATTTT. Combining the CDR3 with reference TRBV2 and TRBJ2-3 gives the whole variable domain EPEVTQTPSHQVTQMGQEVILRCVPISNHLYFYWYRQILGQKVEFLVSFYNNEISEKSEIFDDQFSVERPDGSNFTLKIRSTKLEDSAMYFCASSEALDEDTQYFGPGTRLTVL.